This T cell receptor (beta chain) was captured by sequencing in a study of cytomegalovirus exposure and HLA in healthy donors. Donors consisted of healthy bone marrow donors. Notes on the study in general: Later, TCR association rates were found to vary by HLA locus, highest for DRB1 and lowest for HLA-C.

Researchers ran the PCR with 60 Vbeta and 13 Jbeta primers. Original methodology: It was a later analysis that counted tens of millions of unique TCR beta chains, of which some 12 million were shared. The protocol was immunoSEQ multiplex PCR, while the TCRdb copy is restricted to in-frame clones and leaves out a portion. From that table come the V and J calls and clone size; the DNA was used to work out D and trimming. The data hold roughly 100,000 clones, with 75% to 90% observed a single time. With respect to this clone: Its cognate antigen is unknown.

V was cut by 1 base and J by 6 bases, with 10 bases left in between. In germline, CDR1 is SGHDN, CDR2 FVKESK. The CDR3 sequence is 15 residues long. This TCR was recovered from a young man in good health and CMV-seropositive. The V call is TRBV14, the J call TRBJ1-6; D is unresolved. Sequenced: PBMCs. The chain's CDR3 is CASSQVRNPNSPLHF. The CDR3 region has the DNA TGTGCCAGCAGCCAAGTGCGGAACCCTAATTCACCCCTCCACTTT.